A single sample gave rise to the 2 T cell receptor beta chains below, sequenced in a study of monozygotic twins with inflammatory bowel disease. TCRdb reprocessed the 5' RACE reads and reports one entry per CDR3 protein, with no DNA. The sample spans 300,000 to 450,000 distinct CDR3 sequences; the ten largest clones claim 2% to 3%. The sequencing input was blood. These TCRs come from a human donor with ulcerative colitis or Crohn's disease, or a healthy co-twin of an affected twin (not recorded which).

J is TRBJ2-3 and V is TRBV7-9. This CDR3 is 14 amino acids long. The germline CDR1 and CDR2 sequences are SEHNR and FQNEAQ (reference sequence). The chain's CDR3 is CASSLSDLRDTQYF.

The chain combines TRBV19 with TRBJ2-3; TCRdb outputs TRBD2, but without DNA this stays unchecked. This CDR3 is built from 18 residues. Germline assignment: CDR1 LNHDA and CDR2 SQIVND (reference sequence). CDR3 sequence reads: CASSTLSTSGGFSDTQYF.